The clone carrying this T cell receptor (beta chain) was counted between two and nine times. TCRdb re-called the RT-PCR reads through MiXCR, storing one row per CDR3 protein. This table has 650,000 to 800,000 distinct CDR3 sequences, 12% to 15% appearing once. Germline loops: CDR1 SQVTM, CDR2 ANQGSEA. The CDR3 runs 14 residues. V shed 7 bases and J 5 bases; nucleotides not matched to a gene: 10. This TCR was recovered from a female donor in good health, serving as a healthy control. The rearrangement links TRBV29-1 to TRBJ2-2, with 7 positions matching TRBD1. The sequenced sample consisted of memory CD4+ T cells from blood. CDR3 sequence (DNA): TGCAGCGCCCAGAGACAGGGTCGGACCGGGGAGCTGTTTTTT. It codes for CSAQRQGRTGELFF.